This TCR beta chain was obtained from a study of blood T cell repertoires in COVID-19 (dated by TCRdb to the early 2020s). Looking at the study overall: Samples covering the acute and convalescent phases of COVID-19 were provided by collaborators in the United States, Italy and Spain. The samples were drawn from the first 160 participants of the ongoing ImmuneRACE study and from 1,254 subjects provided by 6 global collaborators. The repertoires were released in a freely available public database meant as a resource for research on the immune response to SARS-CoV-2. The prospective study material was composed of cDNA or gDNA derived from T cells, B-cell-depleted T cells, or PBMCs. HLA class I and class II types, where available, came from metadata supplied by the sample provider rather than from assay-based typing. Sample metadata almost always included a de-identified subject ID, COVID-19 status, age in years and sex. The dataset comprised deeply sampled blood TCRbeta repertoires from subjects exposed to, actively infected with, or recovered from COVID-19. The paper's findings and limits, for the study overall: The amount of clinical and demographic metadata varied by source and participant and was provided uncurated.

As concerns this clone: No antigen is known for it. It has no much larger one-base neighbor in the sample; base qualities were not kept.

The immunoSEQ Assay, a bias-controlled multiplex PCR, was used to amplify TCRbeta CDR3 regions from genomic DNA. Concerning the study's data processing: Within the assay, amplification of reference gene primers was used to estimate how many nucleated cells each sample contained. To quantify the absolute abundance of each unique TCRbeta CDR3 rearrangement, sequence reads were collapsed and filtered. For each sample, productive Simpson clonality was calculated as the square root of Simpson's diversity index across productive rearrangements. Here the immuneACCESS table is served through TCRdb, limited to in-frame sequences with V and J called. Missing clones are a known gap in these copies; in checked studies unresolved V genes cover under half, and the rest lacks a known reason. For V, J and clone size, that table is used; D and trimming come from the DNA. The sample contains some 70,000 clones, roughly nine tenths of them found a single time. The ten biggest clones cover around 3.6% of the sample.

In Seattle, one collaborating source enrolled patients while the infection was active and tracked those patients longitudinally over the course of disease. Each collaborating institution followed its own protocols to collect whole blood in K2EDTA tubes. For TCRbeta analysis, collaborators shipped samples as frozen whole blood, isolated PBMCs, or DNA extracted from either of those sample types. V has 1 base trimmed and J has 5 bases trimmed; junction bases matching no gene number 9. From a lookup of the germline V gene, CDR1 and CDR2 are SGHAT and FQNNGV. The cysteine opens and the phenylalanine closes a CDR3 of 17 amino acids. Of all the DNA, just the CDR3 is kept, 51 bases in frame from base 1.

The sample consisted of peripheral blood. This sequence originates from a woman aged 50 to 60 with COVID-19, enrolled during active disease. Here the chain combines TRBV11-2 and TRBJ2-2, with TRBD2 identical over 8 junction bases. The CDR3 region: CASSLVRASGRTGELFF. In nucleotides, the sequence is TGTGCCAGCAGCTTAGTAAGGGCTAGCGGGCGTACCGGGGAGCTGTTTTTT.